This T cell receptor beta chain was found in a study of T cell responses to AZD1222 COVID-19 vaccine. Study-level points and caveats: Repertoires in all cases were sampled only once the peak T cell response had passed. Donors were largely white British and mainly female; clonal diversity was possibly underestimated. Regions 160-218 and 743-854 dominated among vaccine-associated CD4 TCRs spanning spike.

Trimming took off 0 bases at V and 8 bases at J, with 5 bases between the two ends. The CDR3 contains 13 residues. CDR1 is SGHAT and CDR2 is FQNNGV in the germline V gene. A remark on this clone: Its specificity is unknown.

Produced via immunoSEQ multiplex PCR; TCRdb's table is partial and in-frame only. This table holds approximately 88,000 clones, roughly 91% found once. This sequence originates from an adult who received the AZD1222 COVID-19 vaccine. V usage is TRBV11-2 and J usage is TRBJ1-6; D not resolved. This material consisted of peripheral blood, taken 28 days after the second AZD1222 dose. Written as DNA, the CDR3 is TGTGCCAGCAGCTTAGAGTCCCATTCACCCCTCCACTTT. This translates into CASSLESHSPLHF.